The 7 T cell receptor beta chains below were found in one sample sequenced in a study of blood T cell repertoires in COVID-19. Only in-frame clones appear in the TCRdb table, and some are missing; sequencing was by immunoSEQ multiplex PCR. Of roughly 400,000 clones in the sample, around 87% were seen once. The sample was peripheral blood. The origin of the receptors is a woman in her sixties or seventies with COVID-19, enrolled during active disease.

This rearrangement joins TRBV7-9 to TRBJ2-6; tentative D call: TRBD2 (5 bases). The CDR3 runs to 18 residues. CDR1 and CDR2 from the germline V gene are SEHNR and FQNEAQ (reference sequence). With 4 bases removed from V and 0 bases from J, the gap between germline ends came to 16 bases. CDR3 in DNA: TGTGCCAGCAGCTCCCCGGGAACTTACCTCTCTGGGGCCAACGTCCTGACTTTC. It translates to CASSSPGTYLSGANVLTF.

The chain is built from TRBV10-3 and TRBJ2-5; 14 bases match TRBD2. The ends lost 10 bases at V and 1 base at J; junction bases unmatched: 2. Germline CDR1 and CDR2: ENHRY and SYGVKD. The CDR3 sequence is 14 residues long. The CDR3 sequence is CATGTSGGQETQYF. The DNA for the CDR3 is TGTGCCACCGGGACTAGCGGGGGCCAAGAGACCCAGTACTTC.

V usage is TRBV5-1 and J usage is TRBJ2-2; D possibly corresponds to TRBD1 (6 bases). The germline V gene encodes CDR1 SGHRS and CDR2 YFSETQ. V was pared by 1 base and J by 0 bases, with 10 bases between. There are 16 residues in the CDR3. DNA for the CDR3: TGCGCCAGCAGCTTGACCGGGACATCGAACACCGGGGAGCTGTTTTTT. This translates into CASSLTGTSNTGELFF.

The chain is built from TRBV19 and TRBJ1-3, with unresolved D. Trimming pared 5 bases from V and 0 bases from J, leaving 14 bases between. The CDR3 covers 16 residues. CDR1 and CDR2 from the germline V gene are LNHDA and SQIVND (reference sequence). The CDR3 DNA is TGTGCCAGTAGTTCCGGGAAAACTTCCTCTGGAAACACCATATATTTT. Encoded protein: CASSSGKTSSGNTIYF. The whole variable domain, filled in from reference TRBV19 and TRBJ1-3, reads DGGITQSPKYLFRKEGQNVTLSCEQNLNHDAMYWYRQDPGQGLRLIYYSQIVNDFQKGDIAEGYSVSREKKESFPLTVTSAQKNPTAFYLCASSSGKTSSGNTIYFGEGSWLTVV.

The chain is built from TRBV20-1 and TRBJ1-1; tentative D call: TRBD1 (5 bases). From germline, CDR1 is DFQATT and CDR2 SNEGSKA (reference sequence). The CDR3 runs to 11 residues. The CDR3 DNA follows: TGCAGGACCTCCGGGGGGACTGAAGCTTTCTTT. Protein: CRTSGGTEAFF.

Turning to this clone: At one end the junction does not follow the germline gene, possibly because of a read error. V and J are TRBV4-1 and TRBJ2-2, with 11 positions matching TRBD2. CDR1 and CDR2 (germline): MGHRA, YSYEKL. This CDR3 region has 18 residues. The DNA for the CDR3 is TGCGCCCGCAGCCGAGGGGATAGCGGGGGGGCATATACCGGGGAGCTGTTTTTT. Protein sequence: CARSRGDSGGAYTGELFF.

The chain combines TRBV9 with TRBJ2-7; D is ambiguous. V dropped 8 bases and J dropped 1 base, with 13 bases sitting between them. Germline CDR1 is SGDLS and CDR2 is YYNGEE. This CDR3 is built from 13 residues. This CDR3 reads CASSPSPSYEQYF. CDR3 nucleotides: TGTGCCAGTAGCCCTAGTCCTTCCTACGAGCAGTACTTC.